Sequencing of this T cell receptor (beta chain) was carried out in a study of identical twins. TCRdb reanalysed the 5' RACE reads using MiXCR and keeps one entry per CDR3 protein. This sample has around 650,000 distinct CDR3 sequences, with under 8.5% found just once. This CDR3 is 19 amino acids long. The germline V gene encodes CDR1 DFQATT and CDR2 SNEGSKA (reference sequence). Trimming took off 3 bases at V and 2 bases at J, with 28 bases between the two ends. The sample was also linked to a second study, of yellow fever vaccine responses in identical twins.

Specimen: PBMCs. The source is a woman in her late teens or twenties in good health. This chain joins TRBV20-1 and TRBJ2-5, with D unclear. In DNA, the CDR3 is TGCAGTGCTAGGGTCTTTCCTTTTGGGAAACATACACCGCAAGAGACCCAGTACTTC. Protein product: CSARVFPFGKHTPQETQYF.